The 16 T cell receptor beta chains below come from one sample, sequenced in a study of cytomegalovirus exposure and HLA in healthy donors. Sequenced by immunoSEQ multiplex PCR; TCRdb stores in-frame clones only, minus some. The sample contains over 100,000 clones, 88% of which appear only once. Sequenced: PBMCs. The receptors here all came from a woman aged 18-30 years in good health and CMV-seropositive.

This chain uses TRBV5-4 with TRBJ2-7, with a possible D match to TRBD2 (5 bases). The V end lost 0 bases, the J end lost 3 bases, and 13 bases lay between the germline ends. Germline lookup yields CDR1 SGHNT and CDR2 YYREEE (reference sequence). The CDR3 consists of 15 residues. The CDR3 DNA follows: TGTGCCAGCAGCTTGGATCTAGCCACGGTCTACGAGCAGTACTTC. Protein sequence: CASSLDLATVYEQYF.

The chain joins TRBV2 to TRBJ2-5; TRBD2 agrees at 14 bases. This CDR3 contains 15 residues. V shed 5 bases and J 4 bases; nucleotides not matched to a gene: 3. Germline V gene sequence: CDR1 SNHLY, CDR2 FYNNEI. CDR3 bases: TGTGCCAGCAGTCAGGGACTAGCGGGAGCAGAGACCCAGTACTTC. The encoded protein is CASSQGLAGAETQYF.

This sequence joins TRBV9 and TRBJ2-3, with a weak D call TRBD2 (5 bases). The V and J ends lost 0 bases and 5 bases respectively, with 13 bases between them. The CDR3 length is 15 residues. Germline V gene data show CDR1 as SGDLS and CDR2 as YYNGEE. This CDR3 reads CASSVEATTRDTQYF. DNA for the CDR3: TGTGCCAGCAGCGTAGAGGCGACTACGAGAGATACGCAGTATTTT.

This CDR3 reads CASSEGDRGSQETQYF. CDR3 DNA: TGTGCCAGCAGTGAAGGGGACAGGGGATCACAAGAGACCCAGTACTTC. The chain is built from TRBV6-1 and TRBJ2-5, with TRBD1 matching over 10 bases. The CDR3 runs 16 residues. V was clipped by 1 base and J by 2 bases; unmatched bases: 4. Germline values: CDR1 MNHNS, CDR2 SASEGT.

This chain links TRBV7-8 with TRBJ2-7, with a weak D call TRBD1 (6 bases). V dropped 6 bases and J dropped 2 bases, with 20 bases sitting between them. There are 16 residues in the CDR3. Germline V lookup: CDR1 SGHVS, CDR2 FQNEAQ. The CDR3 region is CASRRDPGQKPYEQYF. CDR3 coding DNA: TGTGCCAGCAGGCGCGACCCCGGACAGAAACCCTACGAGCAGTACTTC.

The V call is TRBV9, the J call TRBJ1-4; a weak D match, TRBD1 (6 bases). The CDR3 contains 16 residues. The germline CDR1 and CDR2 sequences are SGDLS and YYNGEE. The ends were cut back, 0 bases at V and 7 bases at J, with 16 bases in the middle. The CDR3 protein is CASSVDSGQGSEKLFF. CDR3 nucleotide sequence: TGTGCCAGCAGCGTAGACTCGGGTCAGGGGAGTGAAAAACTGTTTTTT. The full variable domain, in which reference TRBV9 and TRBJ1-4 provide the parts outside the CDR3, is DSGVTQTPKHLITATGQRVTLRCSPRSGDLSVYWYQQSLDQGLQFLIQYYNGEERAKGNILERFSAQQFPDLHSELNLSSLELGDSALYFCASSVDSGQGSEKLFFGSGTQLSVL.

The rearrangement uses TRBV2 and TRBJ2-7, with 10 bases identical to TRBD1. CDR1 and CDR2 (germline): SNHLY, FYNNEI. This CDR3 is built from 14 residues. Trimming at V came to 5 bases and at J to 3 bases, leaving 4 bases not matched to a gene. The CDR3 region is CASSTGQGRYEQYF. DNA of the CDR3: TGTGCCAGCAGTACGGGACAGGGGCGCTACGAGCAGTACTTC.

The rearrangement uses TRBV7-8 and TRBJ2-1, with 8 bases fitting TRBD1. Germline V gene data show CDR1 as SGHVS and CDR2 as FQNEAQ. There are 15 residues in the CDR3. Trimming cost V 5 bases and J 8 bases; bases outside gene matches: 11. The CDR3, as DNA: TGTGCCAGCAGCCAGAACAGGGGGTTGCTGGATGAGCAGTTCTTC. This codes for CASSQNRGLLDEQFF.

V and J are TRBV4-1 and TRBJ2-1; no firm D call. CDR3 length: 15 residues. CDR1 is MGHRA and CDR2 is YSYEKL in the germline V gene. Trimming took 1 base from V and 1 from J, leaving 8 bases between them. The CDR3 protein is CASSQVMTSYNEQFF. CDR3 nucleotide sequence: TGCGCCAGCAGCCAAGTTATGACATCCTACAATGAGCAGTTCTTC.

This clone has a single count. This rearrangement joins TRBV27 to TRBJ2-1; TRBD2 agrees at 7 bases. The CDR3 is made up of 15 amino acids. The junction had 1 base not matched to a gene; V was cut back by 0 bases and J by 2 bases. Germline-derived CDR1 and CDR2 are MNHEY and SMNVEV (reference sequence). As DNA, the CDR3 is TGTGCCAGCAGTTTATCCCTAGCGGCCTACAATGAGCAGTTCTTC. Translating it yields CASSLSLAAYNEQFF.

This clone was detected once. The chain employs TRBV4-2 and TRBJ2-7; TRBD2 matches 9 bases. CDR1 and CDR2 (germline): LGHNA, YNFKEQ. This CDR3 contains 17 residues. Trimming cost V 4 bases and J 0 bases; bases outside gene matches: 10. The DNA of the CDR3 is TGTGCCAGCAGCCGCGGGGGGGGAAACGAGGCCTCCTACGAGCAGTACTTC. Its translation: CASSRGGGNEASYEQYF.

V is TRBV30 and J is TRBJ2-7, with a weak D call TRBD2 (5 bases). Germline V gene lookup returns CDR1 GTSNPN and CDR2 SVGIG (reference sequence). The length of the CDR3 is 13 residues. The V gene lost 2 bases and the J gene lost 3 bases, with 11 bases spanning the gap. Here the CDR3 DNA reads TGTGCCTGGAGTAGAGGGTCAGGCTACGAGCAGTACTTC. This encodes CAWSRGSGYEQYF.

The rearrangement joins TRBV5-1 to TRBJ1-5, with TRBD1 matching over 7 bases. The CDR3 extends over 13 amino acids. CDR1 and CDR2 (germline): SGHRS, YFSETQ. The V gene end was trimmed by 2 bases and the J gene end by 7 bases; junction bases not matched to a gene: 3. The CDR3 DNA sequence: TGCGCCAGCAGCTTCAGACAGGGCCAGCCCCAGCATTTT. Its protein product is CASSFRQGQPQHF.

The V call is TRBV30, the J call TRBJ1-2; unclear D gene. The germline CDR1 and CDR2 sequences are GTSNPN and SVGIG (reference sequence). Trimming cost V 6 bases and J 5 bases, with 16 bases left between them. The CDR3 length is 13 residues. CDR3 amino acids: CACPSVQKYGYTF. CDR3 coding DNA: TGTGCCTGCCCCTCCGTGCAGAAATATGGCTACACCTTC.

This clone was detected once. CDR3 residues: CASSLWTGSYEQYF. For the CDR3, the DNA is TGTGCCAGCAGCTTATGGACAGGATCCTACGAGCAGTACTTC. The gene calls are TRBV11-2 and TRBJ2-7; 7 nucleotides agree with TRBD1. Germline CDR1 is SGHAT and CDR2 is FQNNGV. The CDR3 covers 14 residues. Losses at the gene ends were 2 bases for V and 1 base for J; bases not matched to a gene: 2.

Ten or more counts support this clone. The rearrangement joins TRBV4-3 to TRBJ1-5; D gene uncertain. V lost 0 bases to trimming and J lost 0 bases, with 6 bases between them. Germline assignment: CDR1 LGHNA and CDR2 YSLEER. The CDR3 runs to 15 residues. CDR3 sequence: CASSQDSNSNQPQHF. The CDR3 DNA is TGCGCCAGCAGCCAAGACAGTAATAGCAATCAGCCCCAGCATTTT.